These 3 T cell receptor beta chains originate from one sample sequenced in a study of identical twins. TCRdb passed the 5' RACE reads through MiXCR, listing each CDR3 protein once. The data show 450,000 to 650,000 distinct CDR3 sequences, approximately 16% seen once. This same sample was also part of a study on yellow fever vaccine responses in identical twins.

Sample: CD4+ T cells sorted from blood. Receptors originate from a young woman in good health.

As DNA, the CDR3 is TGTGCCAGCACGCCCCCTGGGGAGTGGGAGACCCAGTACTTC. Protein sequence: CASTPPGEWETQYF. This chain uses TRBV6-1 with TRBJ2-5; a weak D match, TRBD2 (5 bases). Germline V lookup: CDR1 MNHNS, CDR2 SASEGT. This CDR3 region has 14 residues. V was shortened by 7 bases and J by 5 bases, with 17 bases between the two germline ends.

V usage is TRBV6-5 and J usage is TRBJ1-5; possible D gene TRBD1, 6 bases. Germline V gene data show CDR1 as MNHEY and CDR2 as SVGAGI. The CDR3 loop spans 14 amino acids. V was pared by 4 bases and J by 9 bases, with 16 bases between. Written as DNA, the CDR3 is TGTGCCAGCAGTTCCCAGGGGCCGGAGAGGCCCCAGCATTTT. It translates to CASSSQGPERPQHF.

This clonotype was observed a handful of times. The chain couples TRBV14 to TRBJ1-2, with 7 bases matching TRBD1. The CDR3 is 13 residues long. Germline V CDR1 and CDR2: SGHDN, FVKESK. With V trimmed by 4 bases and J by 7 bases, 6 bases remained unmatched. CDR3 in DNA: TGTGCCAGCAGCCCGACAGGGACTGTTGGCTACACCTTC. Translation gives CASSPTGTVGYTF.